The rows below give T cell receptor beta chains drawn from one sample of a study of immune evolution from preneoplasia to lung adenocarcinoma. Produced via immunoSEQ multiplex PCR; TCRdb's table is partial and in-frame only. The table has some 7,800 clones, just under 75% seen once. Source material: FFPE lung adenocarcinoma in situ tissue. These receptors all stem from a donor at least 70 years old with lung adenocarcinoma. Some clones in this sample may be carry-over from other donors' samples. The conserved cysteine and the conserved F or W are not part of the CDR3 here.

V gene	J gene	CDR3 protein
TRBV6-1	TRBJ2-7	ASRSSGRYEQY
TRBV6-6	TRBJ2-3	ASIGTASTDTQY
TRBV4-2	TRBJ1-1	ASSQDGRGANEAF
TRBV18	TRBJ1-2	ASSPRGDYGYT
TRBV7-9	TRBJ1-4	ASSFGTGGEKLF
TRBV7-9	TRBJ2-1	ASSLRGARF
TRBV5-5	TRBJ1-3	ASSLLLAGLGNTIY
TRBV7-9	TRBJ1-2	ASSFPGQGVYT
TRBV5-4	TRBJ1-4	ASSSKDDEKLF
TRBV20-1	TRBJ2-7	SARPAAREY
TRBV5-4	TRBJ1-1	ASSLLTPSNTEAF
TRBV7-9	TRBJ2-3	ASSLVQGAADTQY
TRBV29-1	TRBJ1-2	SVDTGLVYGYT
TRBV7-9	TRBJ1-2	ASSSSLFVNYGYT
TRBV10-1	TRBJ2-1	ASSESFMGNEQF
TRBV6-1	TRBJ1-5	ASVAGTLGQPQH
TRBV7-9	TRBJ1-2	ASSLVPVRAGLRGYT
TRBV28	TRBJ1-4	ASTLGGATNEKLF
TRBV6-5	TRBJ2-2	ACTSPTQGDGELF
TRBV19	TRBJ1-5	ASSTQGGQPQH
TRBV12-5	TRBJ2-7	ASGLGMSSYEQY
TRBV12-5	TRBJ1-5	ASGLGSNQPQH
TRBV11-2	TRBJ2-2	ASSPPFGTSANTGELF
TRBV15	TRBJ1-1	ATSNQWTGGLNTEAF
TRBV4-2	TRBJ1-3	ASSQAGTISGNTIY
TRBV7-9	TRBJ1-3	ASSLAGRDRRGNTIY
TRBV27	TRBJ1-2	ASSSDTEDGGYT